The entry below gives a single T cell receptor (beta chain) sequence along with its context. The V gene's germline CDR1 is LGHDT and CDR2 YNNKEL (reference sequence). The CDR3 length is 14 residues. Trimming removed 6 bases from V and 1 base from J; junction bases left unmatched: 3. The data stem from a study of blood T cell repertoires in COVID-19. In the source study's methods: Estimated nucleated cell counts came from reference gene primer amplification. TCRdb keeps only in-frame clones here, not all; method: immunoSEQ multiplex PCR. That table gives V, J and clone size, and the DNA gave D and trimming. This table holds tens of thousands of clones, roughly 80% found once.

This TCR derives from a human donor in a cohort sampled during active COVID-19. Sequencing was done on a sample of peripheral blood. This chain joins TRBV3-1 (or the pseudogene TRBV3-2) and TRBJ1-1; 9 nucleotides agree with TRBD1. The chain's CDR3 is CASRSQGANTEAFF. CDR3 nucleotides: TGTGCCAGCAGATCACAGGGGGCGAACACTGAAGCTTTCTTT.